What follows are 26 T cell receptor beta chains derived from one specimen sequenced in a study of OX40 agonist ivuxolimab in advanced cancers. Sequenced by immunoSEQ multiplex PCR; TCRdb stores in-frame clones only, minus some. The profile shows 30,000 or so clones, roughly 82% of them singletons. The material sequenced was CD4+ or CD8+ T cells sorted from blood, taken in a trial of the OX40 agonist ivuxolimab. Receptor source: an adult with an advanced solid tumor such as melanoma, head and neck, liver or kidney cancer.

This rearrangement joins TRBV6-5 to TRBJ2-7; D unresolved. Looked up from germline, CDR1 is MNHEY and CDR2 is SVGAGI. V dropped 8 bases and J dropped 5 bases, with 13 bases sitting between them. The CDR3 spans 12 residues. CDR3 bases: TGTGCCAGCTGCCATCTAGGGAACGAGCAGTACTTC. Its protein is CASCHLGNEQYF.

The rearrangement joins TRBV7-9 to TRBJ2-7; D gene ambiguous. Germline V lookup: CDR1 SEHNR, CDR2 FQNEAQ (reference sequence). Trimming left V 5 bases short and J 0 bases short, with 14 bases between. The CDR3 covers 15 residues. The DNA of the CDR3 is TGTGCCAGCAGCCCCAAGGACGGCTTCTCCTACGAGCAGTACTTC. Amino acids: CASSPKDGFSYEQYF. Full variable domain (remainder filled in from reference TRBV7-9 and TRBJ2-7): DTGVSQNPRHKITKRGQNVTFRCDPISEHNRLYWYRQTLGQGPEFLTYFQNEAQLEKSRLLSDRFSAERPKGSFSTLEIQRTEQGDSAMYLCASSPKDGFSYEQYFGPGTRLTVT.

This clone was detected once. This sequence joins TRBV12-5 and TRBJ1-1, with D possibly TRBD1 on 6 matching bases. The CDR3 spans 14 residues. Trimming removed 1 base at V and 4 bases at J, with 10 bases between. CDR1 is LGHNT and CDR2 is FRNRAP in the germline V gene. The CDR3 DNA reads TGTGCTAGTGGTTTGGATAGGGGGAGCACTGAAGCTTTCTTT. It codes for CASGLDRGSTEAFF.

V and J are TRBV27 and TRBJ2-7, with 11 nucleotides matching TRBD2. The CDR3 length is 14 residues. V shed 8 bases, J shed 1 base, and the junction held 4 bases outside the gene matches. CDR1 MNHEY and CDR2 SMNVEV come from the germline V gene (reference sequence). The CDR3 DNA follows: TGTGCCAGCTCACTAGCGGGAGCTTCCTACGAGCAGTACTTC. Its protein is CASSLAGASYEQYF.

The chain employs TRBV28 and TRBJ2-1; a possible D gene is TRBD1 (5 bases). Germline V CDR1 and CDR2: MDHEN, SYDVKM. CDR3 length: 16 amino acids. Trimming removed 6 bases from V and 1 base from J, with 16 bases in between. CDR3 residues: CASSYLDSRSYNEQFF. In DNA, the CDR3 is TGTGCCAGCAGCTACCTTGACAGTAGGTCCTACAATGAGCAGTTCTTC.

This clone was detected only a few times. CDR3 bases: TGTGCCAGCAGCCAAGAGCGAGCGGACCGAGGTTCACCCCTCCACTTT. Translating gives CASSQERADRGSPLHF. V and J are TRBV4-2 and TRBJ1-6, with D unresolved. Germline V lookup: CDR1 LGHNA, CDR2 YNFKEQ. The CDR3 covers 16 residues. Between the trimmed V and J ends, which lost 0 bases and 9 bases, there was a span of 15 bases.

This clone was observed a handful of times. V usage is TRBV11-2 and J usage is TRBJ1-5; D not certain. CDR3 length: 14 residues. Deletions cut 7 bases from V and 6 bases from J, with 16 bases between. CDR1 and CDR2 from the germline V gene are SGHAT and FQNNGV. The CDR3 DNA follows: TGTGCCAGCACCCTTGACCTGGGGAGTCAGCCCCAGCATTTT. Translated: CASTLDLGSQPQHF.

This chain links TRBV6-1 with TRBJ2-7, with D uncertain. Germline CDR1 is MNHNS and CDR2 is SASEGT. The CDR3 loop spans 13 amino acids. The V end lost 3 bases, the J end lost 3 bases, and 9 bases lay between the germline ends. CDR3 protein: CASSDPGYYEQYF. The CDR3 nucleotides are TGTGCCAGCAGTGATCCAGGCTACTACGAGCAGTACTTC.

The chain carries TRBV9 and TRBJ1-3; no clear D gene. Germline V gene lookup returns CDR1 SGDLS and CDR2 YYNGEE. V gave up 1 base and J gave up 3 bases, with 11 bases separating them. The CDR3 covers 15 residues. The CDR3 DNA is TGTGCCAGCAGCGTAAGTGGGGATAGTGGAAACACCATATATTTT. The encoded protein is CASSVSGDSGNTIYF.

On this clone itself: The junction departs from germline at one end; a sequencing error may be responsible. V usage is TRBV7-7 and J usage is TRBJ2-5; 8 nucleotides line up with TRBD1. Germline CDR1 SSHAT, CDR2 FNYEAQ (reference sequence). This CDR3 has 15 residues. The CDR3, as DNA: TGTGCTAGCAGCCCCCTGGACAGGGAGAGGGAGACCCAGTACTTC. Residues: CASSPLDRERETQYF.

This chain links TRBV7-2 with TRBJ2-7, with a possible D match to TRBD1 (7 bases). The germline V gene encodes CDR1 SGHTA and CDR2 FQGNSA. Trimming cost V 0 bases and J 4 bases, with 16 bases left between them. The CDR3 loop spans 16 amino acids. CDR3 residues: CASSLATSPGGYEQYF. The CDR3 DNA sequence: TGTGCCAGCAGCTTAGCGACTTCCCCAGGGGGGTACGAGCAGTACTTC.

This rearrangement joins TRBV6-4 to TRBJ1-1, with no clear D. The ends were cut back, 0 bases at V and 4 bases at J, with 15 bases in the middle. Germline assignment: CDR1 MRHNA and CDR2 SNTAGT. The CDR3 runs 16 residues. The CDR3 DNA is TGTGCCAGCAGTGACTCGATTGCCAGTTCTGTCACTGAAGCTTTCTTT. Translation gives CASSDSIASSVTEAFF.

The chain combines TRBV6-6 with TRBJ1-2; 7 bases fit TRBD1. The CDR3 sequence is 13 residues long. V lost 6 bases and J lost 7; bases outside the gene matches: 8. Per germline, CDR1 MNHNY and CDR2 SVGAGI (reference sequence). The CDR3 nucleotides read TGTGCCAGCAGCCCCACAGGGGCGGGTGGCTACACCTTC. Translation: CASSPTGAGGYTF.

As concerns this clone: One end of the junction fails to match germline, which may point to a read error. The V gene is TRBV7-9, the J gene TRBJ1-3; no reliable D call. From germline, CDR1 is SEHNR and CDR2 FQNEAQ (reference sequence). This CDR3 is 15 amino acids long. The CDR3 is CASSLEGRGEHRECF. The CDR3 coding sequence is TGTGCCAGCAGCTTAGAAGGGCGCGGAGAGCATCGGGAATGTTTT. Using reference TRBV7-9 and TRBJ1-3 for the parts outside the CDR3, the full variable domain is DTGVSQNPRHKITKRGQNVTFRCDPISEHNRLYWYRQTLGQGPEFLTYFQNEAQLEKSRLLSDRFSAERPKGSFSTLEIQRTEQGDSAMYLCASSLEGRGEHRECFGEGSWLTVV.

CDR3 DNA sequence: TGTGCCAGTAGTAGAGACGACTATGGGGACATTCAGTACTTC. Encoded protein: CASSRDDYGDIQYF. The genes are TRBV19 and TRBJ2-4; possibly TRBD2 for D (5 bases). The V and J ends lost 4 bases and 8 bases respectively, with 15 bases between them. The CDR3 length is 14 residues. Germline assignment: CDR1 LNHDA and CDR2 SQIVND (reference sequence).

V usage is TRBV9 and J usage is TRBJ1-2, with 10 positions matching TRBD1. The CDR3 has 17 amino acids. Trimming at V came to 4 bases and at J to 4 bases, leaving 13 bases not matched to a gene. The germline V gene encodes CDR1 SGDLS and CDR2 YYNGEE. In DNA form, the CDR3 reads TGTGCCAGCAGCACCCGCACGGCCGGGACAGGGGCCTATGGCTACACCTTC. This sequence encodes CASSTRTAGTGAYGYTF.

This clone was seen a few times. The chain combines TRBV5-1 with TRBJ2-7, with 7 positions matching TRBD1. In germline, CDR1 is SGHRS, CDR2 YFSETQ. This CDR3 spans 16 amino acids. V was clipped by 3 bases and J by 3 bases; unmatched bases: 12. The CDR3 here is CASSSRQGISFYEQYF. In nucleotides, the CDR3 is TGCGCCAGCAGCTCCCGACAGGGAATATCTTTCTACGAGCAGTACTTC.

This clone was seen only once. The chain uses TRBV27 and TRBJ2-2; D unclear. The V gene lost 5 bases and the J gene lost 1 base, with 8 bases spanning the gap. The germline V gene encodes CDR1 MNHEY and CDR2 SMNVEV (reference sequence). The length of the CDR3 is 14 residues. In DNA, the CDR3 is TGTGCCAGCAGTCGTGGGCTGAACACCGGGGAGCTGTTTTTT. It is translated as CASSRGLNTGELFF.

The chain couples TRBV4-1 to TRBJ1-1; perhaps TRBD1 as D (5 bases). The CDR3 sequence is 14 residues long. Between the trimmed V and J ends, which lost 6 bases and 2 bases, there was a span of 13 bases. Germline V gives CDR1 MGHRA, CDR2 YSYEKL. For the CDR3, the DNA is TGCGCCAGCAGTACCAGGACAAGCAACACTGAAGCTTTCTTT. Translation gives CASSTRTSNTEAFF.

Here the CDR3 reads CASGFYSPDRANTEAFF. The CDR3 DNA reads as TGTGCTAGTGGTTTTTATAGTCCGGACAGGGCAAACACTGAAGCTTTCTTT. V gene TRBV12-5 combines with J gene TRBJ1-1; 8 bases map to TRBD1. CDR1 and CDR2 from the germline V gene are LGHNT and FRNRAP. The ends lost 3 bases at V and 2 bases at J; junction bases unmatched: 11. The CDR3 covers 17 residues.

This chain links TRBV9 with TRBJ2-7, with 9 bases matching TRBD2. CDR1 and CDR2 (germline): SGDLS, YYNGEE. CDR3 length: 15 residues. V was pared by 3 bases and J by 0 bases, with 4 bases of the junction left unmatched. CDR3 sequence: CASSASGISSYEQYF. CDR3 coding DNA: TGTGCCAGCAGCGCTAGCGGGATTAGCTCCTACGAGCAGTACTTC.

The chain employs TRBV29-1 and TRBJ1-5, with D possibly TRBD1 on 5 matching bases. V lost 4 bases, J lost 7 bases, and 11 bases lay in between. Germline values: CDR1 SQVTM, CDR2 ANQGSEA. There are 12 residues in the CDR3. CDR3 DNA sequence: TGCAGCGTTGGCGAGGGGTTGCAGCCCCAGCATTTT. Protein: CSVGEGLQPQHF.

V gene TRBV2 combines with J gene TRBJ1-1; 7 bases agree with TRBD1. J gave up 2 bases and V 6 bases, and 9 bases lay outside the gene matches. The germline CDR1 and CDR2 sequences are SNHLY and FYNNEI. The CDR3 sequence is 15 residues long. CDR3 nucleotide sequence: TGTGCCAGCAGACCCGGGACAGCCTTTAACACTGAAGCTTTCTTT. It codes for CASRPGTAFNTEAFF.

J is TRBJ2-3 and V is TRBV6-6; D is ambiguous. Trimming took off 5 bases at V and 0 bases at J, with 15 bases between the two ends. The CDR3 has 16 residues. Germline loops: CDR1 MNHNY, CDR2 SVGAGI (reference sequence). CDR3 region: CASSPYKPLSTDTQYF. The DNA of the CDR3 is TGTGCCAGCAGTCCCTATAAGCCCCTTAGCACAGATACGCAGTATTTT.

This chain joins TRBV9 and TRBJ2-7; D remains ambiguous. V was clipped by 0 bases and J by 2 bases, with 9 bases between them. CDR3 length equals 14 residues. Per the germline V gene, CDR1 is SGDLS and CDR2 is YYNGEE. The CDR3 coding sequence is TGTGCCAGCAGCGTAGGGGCAGTAACCTACGAGCAGTACTTC. It encodes CASSVGAVTYEQYF. The variable domain in full, completed from reference TRBV9 and TRBJ2-7, reads DSGVTQTPKHLITATGQRVTLRCSPRSGDLSVYWYQQSLDQGLQFLIQYYNGEERAKGNILERFSAQQFPDLHSELNLSSLELGDSALYFCASSVGAVTYEQYFGPGTRLTVT.

This clone rates as large. The chain recombines TRBV27 with TRBJ2-2; D remains ambiguous. The V end was cut by 2 bases, the J end by 0 bases, with 7 bases between. The CDR3 runs 15 residues. The germline V gene encodes CDR1 MNHEY and CDR2 SMNVEV (reference sequence). CDR3 bases: TGTGCCAGCAGTTTAGGGTCAGCGAACACCGGGGAGCTGTTTTTT. Translated: CASSLGSANTGELFF.